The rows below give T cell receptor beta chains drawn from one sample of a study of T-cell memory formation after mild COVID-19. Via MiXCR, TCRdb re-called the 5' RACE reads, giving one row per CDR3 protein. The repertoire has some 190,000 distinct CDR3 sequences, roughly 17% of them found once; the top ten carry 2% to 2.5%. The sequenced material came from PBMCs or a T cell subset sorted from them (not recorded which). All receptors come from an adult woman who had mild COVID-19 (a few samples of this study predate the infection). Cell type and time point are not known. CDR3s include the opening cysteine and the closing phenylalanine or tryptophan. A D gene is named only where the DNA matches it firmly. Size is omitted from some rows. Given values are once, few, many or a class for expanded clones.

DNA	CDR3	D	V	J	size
TGTGCCAGCTCAGCAACGACTAGCGGTGGGAATGAGCAGTTCTTC	CASSATTSGGNEQFF	TRBD2	TRBV18	TRBJ2-1	few
TGTGCCAGCAGCTTAGTAGCGCTAGCGGATACCTACGAGCAGTACTTC	CASSLVALADTYEQYF	TRBD2	TRBV7-2	TRBJ2-7	NA
TGTGCCAGCAGCCGTACCCGATGGGAGAGCGGGGAGCTGTTTTTT	CASSRTRWESGELFF	NA	TRBV7-2	TRBJ2-2	NA
TGTGCCAGCAGCTTGGCGGGACTAGCCATCACAGATACGCAGTATTTT	CASSLAGLAITDTQYF	TRBD2	TRBV7-2	TRBJ2-3	once
TGTGCCAGCAGCTTCAATCTACGGGGACCCACCGGGGAGCTGTTTTTT	CASSFNLRGPTGELFF	NA	TRBV7-8	TRBJ2-2	few
TGCAGTGCTTCCGTTGACCCCGCTAGCAATCAGCCCCAGCATTTT	CSASVDPASNQPQHF	NA	TRBV20-1	TRBJ1-5	once
TGCAGCGTTACTGCGGGACAGCACTATGGCTACACCTTC	CSVTAGQHYGYTF	TRBD1	TRBV29-1	TRBJ1-2	NA
TGTGCCAGCAGGCGGCGGGGAGTCACAGATACGCAGTATTTT	CASRRRGVTDTQYF	NA	TRBV6-5	TRBJ2-3	few
TGTGCCAGCAGCTTAGATCGACCGCGGGCGGAGACCCAGTACTTC	CASSLDRPRAETQYF	NA	TRBV7-2	TRBJ2-5	NA
TGTGCCAGCACCCGCTTACCCTTCACTCAAGGGGGCTACACCTTC	CASTRLPFTQGGYTF	NA	TRBV5-6	TRBJ1-2	NA
TGCGCCAGCAGCCAGGGGGTCGGGCCCACTGAAGCTTTCTTT	CASSQGVGPTEAFF	TRBD1	TRBV5-1	TRBJ1-1	NA
TGTGCCAGCAGCCAAGGTGTGACGATGAACACTGAAGCTTTCTTT	CASSQGVTMNTEAFF	NA	TRBV3-1	TRBJ1-1	NA
TGCGCCAGCAGCTCCTTGACAGGAAACTATGGCTACACCTTC	CASSSLTGNYGYTF	NA	TRBV5-1	TRBJ1-2	few
TGTGCCAGCAGCTCCATGCAGCCGAACACCGGGGAGCTGTTTTTT	CASSSMQPNTGELFF	NA	TRBV7-6	TRBJ2-2	NA
TGTGCCAGCAGGAACCCGGGATCTTCGAGGGGCTACACCTTC	CASRNPGSSRGYTF	NA	TRBV6-5	TRBJ1-2	NA
TGTGCCAGCAGCTTTAGCGAAAGCACAGATACGCAGTATTTT	CASSFSESTDTQYF	NA	TRBV7-2	TRBJ2-3	few
TGCGCCAGCAGCTTGGGAGCTAGCGGGGCTCAAGAGACCCAGTACTTC	CASSLGASGAQETQYF	TRBD2	TRBV5-1	TRBJ2-5	few
TGTGCCAGCAGTGAGAGGGACGGAGAAAATCAGCCCCAGCATTTT	CASSERDGENQPQHF	NA	TRBV6-5	TRBJ1-5	few
TGTGCCAGTAGTAGGGGACTAGCCGATGAGCAGTTCTTC	CASSRGLADEQFF	TRBD2	TRBV19	TRBJ2-1	NA
TGTGCCACCAGTGATACAGGTGTGAACACCGGGGAGCTGTTTTTT	CATSDTGVNTGELFF	NA	TRBV24-1	TRBJ2-2	few
TGCAGCGTTTCTTGGGGTAGCACATCCTACGAGCAGTACTTC	CSVSWGSTSYEQYF	NA	TRBV29-1	TRBJ2-7	once
TGCGCCAGCAGCTACAACGGAGCTCAGGGGTCCTACGAGCAGTACTTC	CASSYNGAQGSYEQYF	NA	TRBV5-1	TRBJ2-7	NA
TGTGCCAGCAGCTTAGGTCTAGCGGGAGACGGTGAGCAGTTCTTC	CASSLGLAGDGEQFF	TRBD2	TRBV7-9	TRBJ2-1	NA